This T cell receptor beta chain appears in the sequencing data of a study of T cell repertoires in cytomegalovirus infection. On the study more broadly: Public signatures in TCR beta pointed to CMV infection and matching HLA type.

The CDR3 runs to 14 residues. The germline V gene has CDR1 SGHDT and CDR2 YYEEEE. Findings of the study overall: Clonotypes of TCR beta that were HLA-C-restricted and CMV-specific dominated the ex vivo response. Summed frequency of public TCR beta families distinguished CMV carriers with the relevant HLA.

TCRdb re-analysed the reads in MiXCR, keeping a single row per CDR3 protein. Among approximately 100,000 distinct CDR3 sequences listed, 23% were seen once. This clonotype turned up a few times. Its antigen is unidentified. Sequence at one end of the junction differs from germline and may be a read error. The clonotype originates from a human donor in good health (CMV status not recorded). Some clones in this sample may be carry-over from other donors' samples. This chain connects TRBV5-6 to TRBJ2-5, with a tentative D call TRBD1 (5 bases). Sample: CD8+ T cells from PBMCs. The CDR3 here is CASRLAGPQETQYF. In DNA, the CDR3 is TGTGCCAGCAGGTTGGCAGGGCCCCAAGAGACCCAGTACTTC.